The source of this TCR beta chain is a study of T-cell reconstitution after alpha-beta-depleted transplantation in children. The CDR3 has 16 residues. The germline V gene has CDR1 GTSNPN and CDR2 SVGIG (reference sequence). The V and J ends lost 0 bases and 1 base respectively, with 15 bases between them. Unique molecular identifiers were used in preparing the TCRbeta library. TCRdb reanalysed the PCR reads using MiXCR and keeps one entry per CDR3 protein. The sample has about 830,000 distinct CDR3 sequences; around 15% are singletons. The sequence was collected from a male patient younger than 18 who had a stem cell transplant for acute lymphoblastic leukemia, so the T cells may come from the graft donor. Sequenced material: PBMCs, mostly from graft donor cells, taken 360 days after TCRalphabeta/CD19-depleted stem cell transplant. The chain employs TRBV30 and TRBJ1-1; possibly TRBD1 for D (5 bases). CDR3 DNA sequence: TGTGCCTGGAGTGTATTGACAGACCCCCCGAACACTGAAGCTTTCTTT. The encoded protein is CAWSVLTDPPNTEAFF.